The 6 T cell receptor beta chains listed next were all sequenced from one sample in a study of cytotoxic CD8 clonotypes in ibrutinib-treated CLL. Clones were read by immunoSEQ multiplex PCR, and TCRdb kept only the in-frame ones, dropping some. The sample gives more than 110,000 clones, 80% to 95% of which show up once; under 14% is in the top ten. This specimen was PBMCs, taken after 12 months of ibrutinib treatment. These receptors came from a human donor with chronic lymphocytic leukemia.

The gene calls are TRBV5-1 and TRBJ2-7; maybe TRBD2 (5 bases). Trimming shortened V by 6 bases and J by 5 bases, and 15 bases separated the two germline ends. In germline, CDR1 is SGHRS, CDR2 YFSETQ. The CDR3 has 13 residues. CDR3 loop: CASTRLGVDEQYF. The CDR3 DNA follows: TGCGCCAGCACCCGGCTCGGGGTCGACGAGCAGTACTTC. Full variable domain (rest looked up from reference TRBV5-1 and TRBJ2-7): KAGVTQTPRYLIKTRGQQVTLSCSPISGHRSVSWYQQTPGQGLQFLFEYFSETQRNKGNFPGRFSGRQFSNSRSEMNVSTLELGDSALYLCASTRLGVDEQYFGPGTRLTVT.

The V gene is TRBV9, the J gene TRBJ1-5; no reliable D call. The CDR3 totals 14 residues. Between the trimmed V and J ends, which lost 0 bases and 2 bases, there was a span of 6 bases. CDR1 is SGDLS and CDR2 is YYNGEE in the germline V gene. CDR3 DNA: TGTGCCAGCAGCGTAGATACGGGCAATCAGCCCCAGCATTTT. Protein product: CASSVDTGNQPQHF. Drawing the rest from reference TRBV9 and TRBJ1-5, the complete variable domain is DSGVTQTPKHLITATGQRVTLRCSPRSGDLSVYWYQQSLDQGLQFLIQYYNGEERAKGNILERFSAQQFPDLHSELNLSSLELGDSALYFCASSVDTGNQPQHFGDGTRLSIL.

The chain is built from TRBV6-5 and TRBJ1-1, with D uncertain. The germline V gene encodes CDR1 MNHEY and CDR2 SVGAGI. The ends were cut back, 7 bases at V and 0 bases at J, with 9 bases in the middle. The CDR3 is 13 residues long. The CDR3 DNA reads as TGTGCCAGCAAGCGGTTCATGAACACTGAAGCTTTCTTT. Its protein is CASKRFMNTEAFF.

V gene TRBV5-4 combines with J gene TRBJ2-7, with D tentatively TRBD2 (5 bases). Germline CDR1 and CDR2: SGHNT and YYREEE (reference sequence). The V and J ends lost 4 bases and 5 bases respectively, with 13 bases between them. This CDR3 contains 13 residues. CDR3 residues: CASSLPGVDEQYF. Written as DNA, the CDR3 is TGTGCCAGCAGCCTACCCGGGGTTGACGAGCAGTACTTC.

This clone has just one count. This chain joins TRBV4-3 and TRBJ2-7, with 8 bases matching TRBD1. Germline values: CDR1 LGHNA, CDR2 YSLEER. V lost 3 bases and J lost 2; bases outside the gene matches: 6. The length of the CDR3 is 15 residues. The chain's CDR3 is CASSHKPTGAYEQYF. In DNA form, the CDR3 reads TGCGCCAGCAGCCACAAACCGACAGGGGCCTACGAGCAGTACTTC.

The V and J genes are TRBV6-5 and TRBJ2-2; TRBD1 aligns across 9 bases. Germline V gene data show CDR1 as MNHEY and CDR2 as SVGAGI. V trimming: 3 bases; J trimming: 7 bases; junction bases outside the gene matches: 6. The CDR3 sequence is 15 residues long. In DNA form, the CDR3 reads TGTGCCAGCAGTTATGGGACAGGGATGCTCGGGGAGCTGTTTTTT. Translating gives CASSYGTGMLGELFF.